A selection of T cell receptor beta chains follows, all from one sample in a study of T cell changes during pregnancy in multiple sclerosis. Measured with immunoSEQ multiplex PCR; TCRdb has only the in-frame clones, and not every one. The table shows 51,000 or so clones, with 85% to 95% occurring only once. The source material was peripheral blood, sampled in the second trimester of pregnancy. The receptor set was obtained from a female donor with multiple sclerosis, enrolled in a pregnancy study. CDR3s include the opening cysteine and the closing phenylalanine or tryptophan. D genes are given only for firm matches. Rows may omit the clone size; those that give it use once, few, many or a size class.

j_call	v_call	clone_size	d_call	cdr3_aa	cdr3_nt
TRBJ2-3	TRBV19	-	-	CASRGHTLPAVDTQYF	TGTGCCAGTAGGGGCCATACTTTACCCGCCGTGGATACGCAGTATTTT
TRBJ2-1	TRBV15	-	-	CATSPSMSYNEQFF	TGTGCCACCAGCCCCTCTATGTCCTACAATGAGCAGTTCTTC
TRBJ2-7	TRBV10-3	few	TRBD2	CAIRGGYEQYF	TGTGCCATCAGGGGGGGGTACGAGCAGTACTTC
TRBJ2-7	TRBV6-5	-	TRBD1	CASSYLGQGAREQYF	TGTGCCAGCAGTTACTTGGGACAGGGGGCGAGGGAGCAGTACTTC
TRBJ2-7	TRBV4-2	-	TRBD2	CASRQRAGGSYEQYF	TGTGCCAGCAGACAGCGGGCGGGAGGGTCCTACGAGCAGTACTTC
TRBJ2-7	TRBV21-1	-	-	CASSKAAQGSREQYF	TGTGCCAGCAGCAAAGCAGCACAGGGATCACGAGAGCAGTACTTC
TRBJ2-5	TRBV27	-	-	CASSWKSRPPETQYF	TGTGCCAGCAGTTGGAAGTCTAGGCCCCCAGAGACCCAGTACTTC
TRBJ2-7	TRBV11-2	few	TRBD2	CASSSSGSEQYF	TGTGCCAGCAGCAGTAGCGGGAGCGAGCAGTACTTC
TRBJ2-1	TRBV5-4	-	TRBD1	CASSSKRLGQGRDNEQFF	TGTGCCAGCAGCTCGAAGAGGCTGGGACAGGGAAGGGACAATGAGCAGTTCTTC
TRBJ2-2	TRBV5-1	-	-	CASSLEGGSGELFF	TGCGCCAGCAGCTTGGAGGGCGGGTCCGGGGAGCTGTTTTTT
TRBJ2-3	TRBV5-1	once	TRBD2	CASSLERETDTQYF	TGCGCCAGCAGCCTCGAGCGGGAGACAGATACGCAGTATTTT
TRBJ1-2	TRBV6-5	-	TRBD1	CASSRQGLSGYTF	TGTGCCAGCAGTCGACAGGGGCTTTCAGGCTACACCTTC
TRBJ1-1	TRBV6-5	-	-	CASSNDRSGTEAFF	TGTGCCAGCAGTAACGACCGATCGGGGACTGAAGCTTTCTTT
TRBJ2-1	TRBV5-8	-	TRBD2	CASSFSWTSGSYEQFF	TGTGCCAGCAGCTTCTCTTGGACTAGCGGGAGCTATGAGCAGTTCTTC
TRBJ1-5	TRBV27	-	TRBD1	CASRGTGDQPQHF	TGTGCCAGCAGGGGGACAGGGGATCAGCCCCAGCATTTT
TRBJ1-2	TRBV19	-	-	CASTRGRANGYTF	TGTGCCAGTACCAGAGGGCGGGCTAATGGCTACACCTTC
TRBJ2-5	TRBV5-1	-	TRBD2	CASSLGSGSGISETRYF	TGCGCCAGCAGCTTGGGTAGCGGGAGTGGGATCTCAGAGACCCGGTACTTC
TRBJ2-1	TRBV6-5	-	TRBD2	CASSYFSGRHNEQFF	TGTGCCAGCAGTTACTTCAGCGGGAGACACAATGAGCAGTTCTTC
TRBJ2-7	TRBV7-9	-	-	CASSGQRVEQYF	TGTGCCAGCAGCGGCCAACGGGTCGAGCAGTACTTC
TRBJ1-3	TRBV19	-	-	CASSITASGNTIYF	TGTGCCAGTAGTATAACAGCTTCTGGAAACACCATATATTTT
TRBJ2-5	TRBV5-6	-	TRBD1	CASSLKRGLNQETQYF	TGTGCCAGCAGCTTAAAAAGGGGGCTAAACCAAGAGACCCAGTACTTC
TRBJ2-5	TRBV6-1	few	-	CASSEASGWETQYF	TGTGCCAGCAGTGAAGCCTCAGGTTGGGAGACCCAGTACTTC
TRBJ2-1	TRBV9	-	TRBD2	CASSFGTSGGEQFF	TGTGCCAGCAGCTTCGGGACTAGCGGGGGTGAGCAGTTCTTC
TRBJ2-3	TRBV5-4	-	TRBD1	CASSSRTGATDTQYF	TGTGCCAGCAGCTCCCGGACAGGGGCCACAGATACGCAGTATTTT
TRBJ2-7	TRBV27	-	TRBD1	CASSTTDVGQGKYEQYF	TGTGCCAGCAGCACTACGGATGTGGGACAGGGGAAGTACGAGCAGTACTTC
TRBJ2-1	TRBV11-3	-	-	CASSPRGKSSYNEQFF	TGTGCCAGCAGTCCCCGAGGGAAGAGCTCCTACAATGAGCAGTTCTTC
TRBJ2-2	TRBV6-1	-	TRBD2	CASSEGAGGGGELFF	TGTGCCAGCAGTGAAGGCGCGGGGGGCGGCGGGGAGCTGTTTTTT
TRBJ2-7	TRBV10-2	once	TRBD2	CASSAAGGYEQYF	TGCGCCAGCAGCGCCGCGGGAGGCTACGAGCAGTACTTC
TRBJ1-4	TRBV28	-	-	CASSLGRANEKLFF	TGTGCCAGCAGTTTGGGCCGTGCTAATGAAAAACTGTTTTTT
TRBJ2-5	TRBV6-1	-	TRBD2	CASSGLAGGEETQYF	TGTGCCAGCAGTGGCCTAGCGGGAGGTGAAGAGACCCAGTACTTC
TRBJ1-1	TRBV5-1	-	TRBD1	CASSTTPQGENTEAFF	TGCGCCAGCAGCACAACCCCCCAGGGGGAGAACACTGAAGCTTTCTTT
TRBJ2-7	TRBV4-1	-	-	CASSQDLGREQYF	TGCGCCAGCAGCCAAGATCTGGGGCGCGAGCAGTACTTC
TRBJ1-2	TRBV7-2	few	-	CASSFTSIDNYGYTF	TGTGCCAGCAGCTTCACAAGTATCGATAACTATGGCTACACCTTC
TRBJ1-1	TRBV7-2	-	-	CASSPLGTHSFPPEAFF	TGTGCCAGCAGCCCTCTCGGGACACACTCCTTCCCTCCTGAAGCTTTCTTT
TRBJ1-5	TRBV4-1	-	-	CASSQGHWGQSFSNQPQHF	TGCGCCAGCAGCCAAGGGCATTGGGGGCAGTCGTTTAGCAATCAGCCCCAGCATTTT
TRBJ2-5	TRBV28	-	-	CASTQWGGGQETQYF	TGTGCCAGCACCCAATGGGGGGGCGGCCAAGAGACCCAGTACTTC
TRBJ1-5	TRBV28	-	TRBD1	CASRSDRGRGQPQHF	TGTGCCAGCAGGTCAGACAGGGGACGAGGGCAGCCCCAGCATTTT
TRBJ1-2	TRBV19	-	TRBD1	CASSIATGTDYGYTF	TGTGCCAGTAGTATAGCGACAGGGACGGACTATGGCTACACCTTC
TRBJ1-1	TRBV6-5	-	-	CASMGEGTEAFF	TGTGCCTCTATGGGGGAGGGCACTGAAGCTTTCTTT
TRBJ1-4	TRBV7-9	-	TRBD1	CASSRTGSNEKLFF	TGTGCCAGCAGCCGGACAGGTTCTAATGAAAAACTGTTTTTT
TRBJ1-2	TRBV7-2	-	TRBD1	CASSQGGFYGYTF	TGTGCCAGCAGCCAAGGGGGCTTCTATGGCTACACCTTC
TRBJ2-2	TRBV6-1	-	TRBD2	CASSEIAGAGTGELFF	TGTGCCAGCAGTGAAATTGCGGGAGCTGGGACCGGGGAGCTGTTTTTT
TRBJ2-7	TRBV6-5	-	-	CASSYSAGADSYEQYF	TGTGCCAGCAGTTACAGTGCTGGAGCGGACTCCTACGAGCAGTACTTC
TRBJ1-6	TRBV25-1	-	-	CASSEFGMWSPLHF	TGTGCCAGCAGTGAATTCGGGATGTGGTCACCCCTCCACTTT
TRBJ1-1	TRBV19	-	-	CASIPGGGKAFF	TGTGCCAGTATACCCGGAGGAGGTAAAGCTTTCTTT
TRBJ1-1	TRBV11-1	-	-	CASSPQTGVETEAFF	TGTGCCAGCAGCCCCCAGACAGGCGTGGAGACTGAAGCTTTCTTT
TRBJ2-2	TRBV6-4	few	TRBD2	CASSGTSGSTGELFF	TGTGCCAGCAGTGGGACTAGCGGGAGCACCGGGGAGCTGTTTTTT
TRBJ1-4	TRBV7-9	-	-	CASSPGNGEKLFF	TGTGCCAGCAGCCCGGGTAATGGTGAAAAACTGTTTTTT
TRBJ2-1	TRBV4-2	-	TRBD2	CASSQDKLAGGPTSYNEQFF	TGTGCCAGCAGCCAAGATAAACTAGCGGGAGGGCCGACGTCCTACAATGAGCAGTTCTTC